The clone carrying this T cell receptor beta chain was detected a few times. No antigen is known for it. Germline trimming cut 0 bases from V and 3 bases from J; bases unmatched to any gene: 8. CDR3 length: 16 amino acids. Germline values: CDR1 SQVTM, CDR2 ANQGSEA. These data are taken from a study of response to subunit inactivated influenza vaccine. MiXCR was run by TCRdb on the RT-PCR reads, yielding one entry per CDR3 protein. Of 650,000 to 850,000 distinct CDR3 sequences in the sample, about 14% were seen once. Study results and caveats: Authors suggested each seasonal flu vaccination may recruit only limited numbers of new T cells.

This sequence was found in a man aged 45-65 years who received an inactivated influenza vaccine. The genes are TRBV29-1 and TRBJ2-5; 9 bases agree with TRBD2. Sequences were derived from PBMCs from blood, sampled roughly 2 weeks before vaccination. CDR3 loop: CSVEDWRTSEKETQYF. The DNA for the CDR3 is TGCAGCGTTGAAGACTGGAGGACTAGCGAGAAAGAGACCCAGTACTTC.